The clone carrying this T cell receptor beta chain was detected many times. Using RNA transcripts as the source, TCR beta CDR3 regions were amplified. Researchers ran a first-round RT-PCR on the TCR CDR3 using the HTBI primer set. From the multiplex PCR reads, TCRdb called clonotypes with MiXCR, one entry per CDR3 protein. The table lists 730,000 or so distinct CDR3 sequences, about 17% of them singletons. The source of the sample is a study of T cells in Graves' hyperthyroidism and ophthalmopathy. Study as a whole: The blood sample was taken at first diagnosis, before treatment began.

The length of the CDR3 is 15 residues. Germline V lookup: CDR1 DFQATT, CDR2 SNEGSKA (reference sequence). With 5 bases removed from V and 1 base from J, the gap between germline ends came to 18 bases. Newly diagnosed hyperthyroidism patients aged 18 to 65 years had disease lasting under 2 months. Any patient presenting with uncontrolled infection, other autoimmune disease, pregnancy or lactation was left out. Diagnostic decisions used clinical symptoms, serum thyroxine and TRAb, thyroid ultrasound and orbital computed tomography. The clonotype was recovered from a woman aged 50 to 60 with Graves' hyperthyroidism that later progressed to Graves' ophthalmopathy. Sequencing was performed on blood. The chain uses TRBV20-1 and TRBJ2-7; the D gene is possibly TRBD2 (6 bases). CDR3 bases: TGCAGTGCTGAGAAGGAGGGACTCGTATCCTACGAGCAGTACTTC. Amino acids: CSAEKEGLVSYEQYF.